The 15 T cell receptor beta chains presented below share a single source sample, sequenced in a study of control samples from healthy donors and cancer patients. This table comes from immunoSEQ multiplex PCR, and its TCRdb copy is limited to in-frame clones, with some not included. Among more than 95,000 clones listed, roughly 91% were seen once. Sequencing used blood. These receptor sequences come from a woman in her sixties or seventies in good health.

This clone was recorded only once. The chain employs TRBV9 and TRBJ2-7, with TRBD2 matching 7 bases. The CDR3 totals 23 residues. Unmatched junction bases numbered 29, after V lost 2 bases and J lost 0 bases. Germline CDR1 SGDLS, CDR2 YYNGEE. The chain's CDR3 is CASSVDRGVGYAGTTTSSYEQYF. Written as DNA, the CDR3 is TGTGCCAGCAGCGTCGATCGTGGGGTCGGATACGCAGGGACTACCACCAGCTCCTACGAGCAGTACTTC.

The V call is TRBV18, the J call TRBJ1-4; D remains unclear. The ends were cut back, 2 bases at V and 8 bases at J, with 18 bases in the middle. CDR1 is KGHSH, CDR2 LQKENI, per germline. The CDR3 spans 16 residues. The CDR3 region is CASSPSRLPAGEKLFF. Written as DNA, the CDR3 is TGTGCCAGCTCACCATCACGACTCCCCGCTGGGGAAAAACTGTTTTTT.

This chain connects TRBV5-1 to TRBJ2-1; 10 bases agree with TRBD2. Germline lookup yields CDR1 SGHRS and CDR2 YFSETQ. J gave up 10 bases and V 4 bases, and 8 bases lay outside the gene matches. The length of the CDR3 is 14 residues. CDR3: CASSPSGGAREQFF. Written as DNA, the CDR3 is TGCGCCAGCAGCCCGAGCGGGGGGGCAAGAGAGCAGTTCTTC.

The chain recombines TRBV11-2 with TRBJ2-5; 8 bases agree with TRBD1. The CDR3 consists of 15 residues. V trimming: 5 bases; J trimming: 2 bases; junction bases outside the gene matches: 7. Germline lookup yields CDR1 SGHAT and CDR2 FQNNGV. As DNA, the CDR3 is TGTGCCAGCAGCGCCTACAGGGGGGCACAAGAGACCCAGTACTTC. This sequence encodes CASSAYRGAQETQYF.

The chain has TRBV19 and TRBJ2-7, with D maybe TRBD1 (5 bases). Trimming left V 6 bases short and J 5 bases short, with 20 bases between. From germline, CDR1 is LNHDA and CDR2 SQIVND (reference sequence). The CDR3 covers 15 residues. DNA of the CDR3: TGTGCCAGTAGGGCCCCCTTAGGGGCTGGCGACGAGCAGTACTTC. This encodes CASRAPLGAGDEQYF.

J is TRBJ1-1 and V is TRBV21-1; TRBD1 is taken as the D call from the table, unchecked against the DNA. TRBV21-1 is a pseudogene segment. The CDR3 loop spans 18 amino acids. CDR3 residues: CASSNDILDRGRLTEAFF. The CDR3 DNA is TGTGCCAGCAGCAACGATATTCTAGACAGGGGGAGATTAACTGAAGCTTTCTTT.

The V gene is TRBV6-1, the J gene TRBJ1-4; D remains unclear. CDR1 is MNHNS and CDR2 is SASEGT in the germline V gene. V was cut by 0 bases and J by 11 bases, with 10 bases left in between. This CDR3 comprises 13 residues. CDR3 nucleotide sequence: TGTGCCAGCAGTGAAGCGCTTCTATACAAACTGTTTTTT. It yields the protein CASSEALLYKLFF.

The chain has TRBV7-3 and TRBJ2-3, with D perhaps matching TRBD2 (6 bases). This CDR3 is built from 15 residues. V was clipped by 3 bases and J by 2 bases, with 12 bases between them. The germline V gene encodes CDR1 SGHTA and CDR2 FQGTGA. CDR3 coding DNA: TGTGCCAGCAGCTTCCGCGGGGACCTCACAGATACGCAGTATTTT. Its protein product is CASSFRGDLTDTQYF.

The chain has TRBV9 and TRBJ1-1; D uncertain. The CDR3 covers 15 residues. The germline V gene encodes CDR1 SGDLS and CDR2 YYNGEE. Trimming stripped 0 bases from V and 1 base from J, with 10 bases between. The CDR3 DNA is TGTGCCAGCAGCGTAGCTCCTACACAGAACACTGAAGCTTTCTTT. Translation: CASSVAPTQNTEAFF.

This clone was seen a single time. J is TRBJ2-1 and V is TRBV7-3; 9 bases align to TRBD2. This CDR3 has 14 residues. Germline V gene sequence: CDR1 SGHTA, CDR2 FQGTGA. J was trimmed by 8 bases and V by 5 bases; bases with no gene match: 7. The CDR3 nucleotides read TGTGCCAGCAGCCCCATTGCGGGGGGGGATGAGCAGTTCTTC. The encoded protein is CASSPIAGGDEQFF.

The chain uses TRBV6-6 and TRBJ2-2, with 7 nucleotides matching TRBD1. V lost 6 bases to trimming and J lost 4 bases; unmatched junction nucleotides: 11. Germline V lookup: CDR1 MNHNY, CDR2 SVGAGI (reference sequence). The CDR3 extends over 16 amino acids. CDR3 sequence: CASRATGVGSTGELFF. The CDR3, as DNA: TGTGCCAGCAGGGCTACAGGGGTCGGGTCCACCGGGGAGCTGTTTTTT.

The rearrangement links TRBV7-2 to TRBJ1-2; D is ambiguous. The ends were cut back, 3 bases at V and 8 bases at J, with 13 bases in the middle. The germline V gene has CDR1 SGHTA and CDR2 FQGNSA. This CDR3 comprises 13 residues. The CDR3 protein is CASSFGVQMGYTF. The CDR3 DNA reads as TGTGCCAGCAGCTTCGGGGTCCAGATGGGCTACACCTTC.

This clone was seen more than once but under ten times. The CDR3 coding sequence is TGTGCCAGTAGTATAGTCCCCCCTGCTAGCGGAAGCACAGATACGCAGTATTTT. Its protein product is CASSIVPPASGSTDTQYF. V is TRBV19 and J is TRBJ2-3; 7 bases agree with TRBD2. Germline CDR1 is LNHDA and CDR2 is SQIVND (reference sequence). The CDR3 has 18 amino acids. The trim removed 1 base at V and 0 bases at J, leaving 10 bases unmatched. Drawing the rest from reference TRBV19 and TRBJ2-3, the complete variable domain is DGGITQSPKYLFRKEGQNVTLSCEQNLNHDAMYWYRQDPGQGLRLIYYSQIVNDFQKGDIAEGYSVSREKKESFPLTVTSAQKNPTAFYLCASSIVPPASGSTDTQYFGPGTRLTVL.

V gene TRBV7-9 combines with J gene TRBJ2-5, with 10 bases lining up with TRBD1. Germline V CDR1 and CDR2: SEHNR, FQNEAQ (reference sequence). CDR3 length equals 19 residues. The ends lost 4 bases at V and 5 bases at J; junction bases unmatched: 19. CDR3 in amino acids: CASSSETPGQGTLLETQYF. The CDR3 coding sequence is TGTGCCAGCAGCTCCGAAACCCCGGGACAGGGGACATTGTTGGAGACCCAGTACTTC.

The chain combines TRBV18 with TRBJ2-7; D uncertain. Trimming removed 5 bases from V and 4 bases from J, with 12 bases in between. The CDR3 has 13 amino acids. CDR1 KGHSH and CDR2 LQKENI come from the germline V gene. In DNA, the CDR3 is TGTGCCAGCTCAATCGAGTTAGGGTACGAGCAGTACTTC. Protein product: CASSIELGYEQYF.